These 14 T cell receptor beta chains were all obtained from the same sample, sequenced in a study of blood T cell repertoires in COVID-19. Profiled with immunoSEQ multiplex PCR; TCRdb holds only in-frame clones, not every one. This table holds fewer than 85,000 clones, about 70% found once. Specimen: peripheral blood. The receptors come from a woman at least 80 years old with active or convalescent COVID-19.

This clone has only a few counts. J is TRBJ1-5 and V is TRBV7-2; TRBD1 aligns across 9 bases. The J segment lost 4 bases and the V segment lost 5 bases, leaving 15 bases of the junction unmatched. CDR1 SGHTA and CDR2 FQGNSA come from the germline V gene. The CDR3 extends over 18 amino acids. CDR3 in DNA: TGTGCCAGCAGCCAATTCGGTCCCGGGACAGGGAATAATCAGCCCCAGCATTTT. Translating gives CASSQFGPGTGNNQPQHF.

The chain employs TRBV9 and TRBJ2-1; 8 positions match TRBD1. The CDR3 sequence is 16 residues long. Germline lookup yields CDR1 SGDLS and CDR2 YYNGEE. J gave up 4 bases and V 3 bases, and 9 bases lay outside the gene matches. The CDR3 reads CASSETDRDVYNEQFF. In DNA form, the CDR3 reads TGTGCCAGCAGCGAAACGGACAGGGACGTGTACAATGAGCAGTTCTTC.

DNA for the CDR3: TGTGCCAGCAGCCGCAGTAGCGGGGACCTAAACACCGGGGAGCTGTTTTTT. Residues: CASSRSSGDLNTGELFF. The chain links TRBV3-1 (or the pseudogene TRBV3-2) to TRBJ2-2; 8 nucleotides line up with TRBD2. The CDR3 has 17 residues. Unmatched junction bases numbered 9, after V lost 4 bases and J lost 2 bases. CDR1 is LGHDT and CDR2 is YNNKEL in the germline V gene (reference sequence).

This chain links TRBV29-1 with TRBJ2-7, with 7 positions matching TRBD2. This CDR3 is 13 amino acids long. Germline CDR1 is SQVTM and CDR2 is ANQGSEA. The ends lost 6 bases at V and 6 bases at J; junction bases unmatched: 11. The CDR3 DNA sequence: TGCAGCGTAGCAGTGGGAGGGTTCGCCGAGCAGTACTTC. This gives the protein CSVAVGGFAEQYF.

The J gene is TRBJ1-3, the V gene TRBV7-8, with no clear D. Germline CDR1 and CDR2: SGHVS and FQNEAQ. Trimming removed 1 base from V and 0 bases from J, with 13 bases in between. The CDR3 runs 17 residues. The DNA of the CDR3 is TGTGCCAGCAGCTTAGGAGAGGCTCCTCTCTCTGGAAACACCATATATTTT. Protein sequence: CASSLGEAPLSGNTIYF.

In this sample, this clone turned up a few times. The chain carries TRBV30 and TRBJ1-2; TRBD1 aligns across 7 bases. V lost 8 bases to trimming and J lost 4 bases; unmatched junction nucleotides: 7. The CDR3 totals 12 residues. Germline CDR1 is GTSNPN and CDR2 is SVGIG (reference sequence). The DNA for the CDR3 is TGTGCCCGGCGGGACAGATCCTATGGCTACACCTTC. Translated: CARRDRSYGYTF.

The chain couples TRBV6-6 to TRBJ2-2, with D maybe TRBD1 (6 bases). Trimming took 6 bases from V and 4 from J, leaving 9 bases between them. The CDR3 sequence is 13 residues long. Germline lookup yields CDR1 MNHNY and CDR2 SVGAGI (reference sequence). The CDR3 reads CASRGRGTGELFF. The CDR3 nucleotides read TGTGCCAGCAGGGGCAGGGGCACCGGGGAGCTGTTTTTT.

The gene calls are TRBV30 and TRBJ1-3, with 9 positions matching TRBD1. The CDR3 loop spans 15 amino acids. Germline values: CDR1 GTSNPN, CDR2 SVGIG (reference sequence). Trimming took 3 bases from V and 4 from J; bases not matched to a gene: 7. Written as DNA, the CDR3 is TGTGCCTGGAGCACTGGACAGGGGATCGGAAACACCATATATTTT. Translated: CAWSTGQGIGNTIYF. Based on the CDR3 plus reference TRBV30 and TRBJ1-3, the full variable domain is SQTIHQWPATLVQPVGSPLSLECTVEGTSNPNLYWYRQAAGRGLQLLFYSVGIGQISSEVPQNLSASRPQDRQFILSSKKLLLSDSGFYLCAWSTGQGIGNTIYFGEGSWLTVV.

V gene TRBV7-9 combines with J gene TRBJ1-1; D is perhaps TRBD1 (6 bases). The CDR3 covers 13 residues. The V end lost 1 base, the J end lost 6 bases, and 9 bases lay between the germline ends. CDR1 and CDR2 from the germline V gene are SEHNR and FQNEAQ (reference sequence). In DNA form, the CDR3 reads TGTGCCAGCAGCTTAGGACAGGAACCTGAAGCTTTCTTT. Its protein product is CASSLGQEPEAFF.

This rearrangement joins TRBV2 to TRBJ1-4; 7 positions agree with TRBD1. The J segment lost 5 bases and the V segment lost 2 bases, leaving 8 bases of the junction unmatched. Germline assignment: CDR1 SNHLY and CDR2 FYNNEI. This CDR3 contains 16 residues. The CDR3 here is CASSEWLTGRNEKLFF. The CDR3 coding sequence is TGTGCCAGCAGTGAATGGTTGACAGGGCGAAATGAAAAACTGTTTTTT.

This clone was counted a single time. The chain joins TRBV4-3 to TRBJ1-3, with 7 bases matching TRBD1. CDR1 is LGHNA, CDR2 YSLEER, per germline. J was trimmed by 4 bases and V by 2 bases; bases with no gene match: 11. The CDR3 has 17 residues. CDR3 region: CASSQSTTGVQGNTIYF. Here the CDR3 DNA reads TGCGCCAGCAGCCAATCTACCACAGGGGTCCAAGGAAACACCATATATTTT.

V usage is TRBV4-3 and J usage is TRBJ2-3; 9 nucleotides agree with TRBD2. There are 16 residues in the CDR3. Germline V CDR1 and CDR2: LGHNA, YSLEER. The V and J ends lost 1 base and 1 base, in that order; junction bases with no gene match: 3. CDR3 sequence: CASSQGPSGGTDTQYF. CDR3 sequence (DNA): TGCGCCAGCAGCCAAGGGCCTAGCGGGGGCACAGATACGCAGTATTTT.

The chain joins TRBV18 to TRBJ2-7; 13 positions agree with TRBD2. The CDR3 consists of 15 residues. J lost 5 bases, V lost 4 bases, and 5 bases had no gene match. The germline V gene has CDR1 KGHSH and CDR2 LQKENI. This CDR3 is CASSLRLAGGDEQYF. In DNA, the CDR3 is TGTGCCAGCTCACTCCGACTAGCGGGGGGAGACGAGCAGTACTTC.

The CDR3 here is CASSVEPSGGNEQFF. CDR3 bases: TGTGCCAGCAGCGTAGAGCCTTCAGGGGGCAATGAGCAGTTCTTC. The chain combines TRBV9 with TRBJ2-1; 7 bases match TRBD1. Germline V lookup: CDR1 SGDLS, CDR2 YYNGEE. The J segment lost 6 bases and the V segment lost 0 bases, leaving 6 bases of the junction unmatched. The CDR3 spans 15 residues.